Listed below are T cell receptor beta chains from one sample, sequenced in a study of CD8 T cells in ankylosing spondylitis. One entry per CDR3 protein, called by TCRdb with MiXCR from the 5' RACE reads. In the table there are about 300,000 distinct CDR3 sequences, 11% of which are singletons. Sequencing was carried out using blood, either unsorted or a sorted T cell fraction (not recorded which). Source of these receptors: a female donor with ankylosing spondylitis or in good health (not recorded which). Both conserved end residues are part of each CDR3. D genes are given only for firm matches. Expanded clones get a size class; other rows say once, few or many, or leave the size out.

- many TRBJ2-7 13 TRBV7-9 CASSLADSYEQYF TGTGCCAGCAGCCTGGCGGACTCTTACGAGCAGTACTTC
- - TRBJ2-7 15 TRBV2 CASSDEFRMGPKDYF TGTGCCAGCAGTGATGAGTTTAGAATGGGACCGAAGGATTACTTC
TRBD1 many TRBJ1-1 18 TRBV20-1 CSARPTPRDRGMNTEAFF TGCAGTGCTAGACCGACCCCACGGGACAGGGGGATGAACACTGAAGCTTTCTTT
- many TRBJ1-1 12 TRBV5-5 CASSLVATEAFF TGTGCCAGCAGCTTGGTTGCCACTGAAGCTTTCTTT
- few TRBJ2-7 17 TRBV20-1 CCALRLGSPGHYYEQYF TGCTGTGCTCTTCGATTGGGCTCGCCGGGCCACTACTACGAGCAGTACTTC
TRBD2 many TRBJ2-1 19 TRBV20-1 CSAPGRSLAGALSYNEQFF TGCAGTGCTCCAGGTCGGTCACTAGCGGGGGCCCTCTCCTACAATGAGCAGTTCTTC
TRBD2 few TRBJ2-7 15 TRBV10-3 CAISEAPSGIDEQYF TGTGCCATCAGCGAAGCTCCTAGCGGGATTGACGAGCAGTACTTC
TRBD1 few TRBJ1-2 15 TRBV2 CASRDTGGSNYGYTF TGTGCCAGCAGGGATACAGGGGGTTCCAACTATGGCTACACCTTC
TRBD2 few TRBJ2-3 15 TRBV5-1 CASSLEATGGDTQYF TGCGCCAGCAGCTTGGAAGCCACCGGGGGGGATACGCAGTATTTT
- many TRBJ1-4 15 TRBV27 CASSPLRGTNEKLFF TGTGCCAGCAGTCCGCTCAGGGGAACTAATGAAAAACTGTTTTTT
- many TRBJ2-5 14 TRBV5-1 CASSLGAGQETQYF TGCGCCAGCAGCTTAGGGGCAGGCCAAGAGACCCAGTACTTC
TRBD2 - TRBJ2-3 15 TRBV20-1 CSARRLAGGSDTQYF TGCAGTGCTAGAAGACTAGCGGGAGGGTCAGATACGCAGTATTTT
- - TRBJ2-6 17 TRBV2 CASSERAGGSGANVLTF TGTGCCAGCAGTGAACGGGCCGGGGGCTCTGGGGCCAACGTCCTGACTTTC
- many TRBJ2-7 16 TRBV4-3 CASSQARDTSIGEQYF TGCGCCAGCAGCCAAGCTAGGGACACTAGCATCGGCGAGCAGTACTTC
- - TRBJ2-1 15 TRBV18 CASSPGQSAYNEQFF TGTGCCAGCTCACCAGGTCAATCGGCCTACAATGAGCAGTTCTTC
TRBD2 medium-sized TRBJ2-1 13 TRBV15 CATSKYGGEEQFF TGTGCCACCAGCAAGTATGGGGGGGAGGAGCAGTTCTTC
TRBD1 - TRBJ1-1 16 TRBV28 CASSLRTTGGYGEAFF TGTGCCAGCAGTCTACGAACGACAGGGGGCTATGGTGAAGCTTTCTTT
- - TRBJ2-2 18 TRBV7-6 CASSLGRSEQLNTGELFF TGTGCCAGCAGCTTAGGCCGGTCGGAACAGCTGAACACCGGGGAGCTGTTTTTT
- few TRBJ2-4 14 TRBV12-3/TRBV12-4 CASRSGLAKNIQYF TGTGCCAGCAGGTCAGGGTTAGCCAAAAACATTCAGTACTTC
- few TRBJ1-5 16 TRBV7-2 CASSQRRTESNQPQHF TGTGCCAGCAGCCAACGAAGGACAGAGAGCAATCAGCCCCAGCATTTT
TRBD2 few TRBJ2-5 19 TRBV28 CASSATTGTSGRARVTQYF TGTGCCAGCAGTGCTACCACCGGGACTAGCGGGAGGGCCCGAGTGACCCAGTACTTC
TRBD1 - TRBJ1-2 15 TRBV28 CASSLNRDRLYGYTF TGTGCCAGCAGTTTAAACCGGGACAGGCTCTATGGCTACACCTTC
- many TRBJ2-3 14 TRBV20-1 CSARHRGPVDTQYF TGCAGTGCTAGACATAGGGGACCTGTGGATACGCAGTATTTT
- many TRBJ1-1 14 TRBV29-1 CSTDGGRARTEAFF TGCAGCACCGACGGGGGTCGGGCCAGGACTGAAGCTTTCTTT
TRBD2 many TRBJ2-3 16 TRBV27 CASSPEASGGSDTQYF TGTGCCAGCAGCCCGGAAGCTAGCGGGGGATCGGATACGCAGTATTTT
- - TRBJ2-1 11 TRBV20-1 CSARVDIGQFF TGCAGTGCTAGAGTCGATATAGGGCAGTTCTTC
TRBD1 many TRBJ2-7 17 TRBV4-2 CASSQAAGTGELYEQYF TGTGCCAGCAGCCAAGCCGCCGGGACAGGGGAACTCTACGAGCAGTACTTC
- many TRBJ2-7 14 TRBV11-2 CASSLEPWGVEQYF TGTGCCAGCAGCCTTGAGCCCTGGGGTGTCGAGCAGTACTTC
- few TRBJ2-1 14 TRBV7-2 CASSIRGSYNEQFF TGTGCCAGCAGCATCCGGGGTTCCTACAATGAGCAGTTCTTC
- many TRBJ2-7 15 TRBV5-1 CASRTSPGHLYEQYF TGCGCCAGCAGAACCAGCCCGGGACACTTGTACGAGCAGTACTTC
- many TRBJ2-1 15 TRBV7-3 CASSRTGASLDEQFF TGTGCCAGCAGCAGAACGGGGGCTAGTTTGGATGAGCAGTTCTTC